This passage covers 10 T cell receptor beta chains from one sample sequenced in a study of CXCR3-negative and CXCR3-positive naive CD8 T cells. The libraries of TRB cDNA were constructed through 5' RACE using UMI labels. TCRdb reprocessed the 5' RACE reads, with one entry per CDR3 protein and no DNA. The sample includes 50,000 to 60,000 distinct CDR3 sequences. No antigen is known for these receptors. Study results and limitations: A higher hydrophobicity marked the TRB CDR3s of CXCR3-positive naive cells versus CXCR3-negative naive cells.

The sample taken for sequencing was naive CXCR3+ CD8+ T cells from blood. Subset of the sample: CD45RO-CCR7+CD27+CD95- naive CD8+ T cells expressing CXCR3 (TNR3+). The receptors originated from a human donor in good health. Some clones in this sample may be carry-over from other donors' samples.

The chain has TRBV7-9 and TRBJ2-1. The germline V gene encodes CDR1 SEHNR and CDR2 FQNEAQ (reference sequence). The CDR3 length is 12 residues. The CDR3 loop reads CASIGGYNEQFF.

The chain uses TRBV15 and TRBJ2-7. The length of the CDR3 is 11 residues. CDR1 and CDR2 from the germline V gene are LNHNV and YYDKDF (reference sequence). The CDR3 reads CATSRGYEQYF. Full variable domain (remainder filled in from reference TRBV15 and TRBJ2-7): DAMVIQNPRYQVTQFGKPVTLSCSQTLNHNVMYWYQQKSSQAPKLLFHYYDKDFNNEADTPDNFQSRRPNTSFCFLDIRSPGLGDTAMYLCATSRGYEQYFGPGTRLTVT.

The chain employs TRBV4-3 and TRBJ2-3; the TCRdb call, TRBD2, lacks DNA for checking. The CDR3 is 15 residues long. From germline, CDR1 is LGHNA and CDR2 YSLEER. CDR3 in amino acids: CASSQDERLTDTQYF.

The chain joins TRBV4-3 to TRBJ1-2; TCRdb names TRBD1, which stays unverified in the absence of DNA. CDR1 and CDR2 (germline): LGHNA, YSLEER. The CDR3 consists of 15 residues. CDR3 protein: CASSQGIRGAYGYTF.

The chain recombines TRBV6-1 with TRBJ1-4. This CDR3 region has 16 residues. Germline lookup yields CDR1 MNHNS and CDR2 SASEGT. CDR3 loop: CASSSIGGSVNEKLFF.

The CDR3 sequence is CASSLGTSGFQETQYF. The chain has TRBV3-1 and TRBJ2-5; TCRdb reports TRBD2, a call that lacks DNA to check it against. CDR1 and CDR2 from the germline V gene are LGHDT and YNNKEL (reference sequence). CDR3 length equals 16 residues.

The V and J genes are TRBV2 and TRBJ2-2. The CDR3 is 12 residues long. Per germline, CDR1 SNHLY and CDR2 FYNNEI. The chain's CDR3 is CASSMRPGELFF.

The chain recombines TRBV7-3 with TRBJ2-3; the TRBD2 assignment by TCRdb is unverifiable without DNA. Germline CDR1 reads SGHTA; CDR2 reads FQGTGA. The CDR3 is 15 residues long. The CDR3 is CASSGSGGAGVTQYF.

The chain links TRBV10-3 to TRBJ2-3; absent DNA, TCRdb's TRBD1 call cannot be checked. Germline-derived CDR1 and CDR2 are ENHRY and SYGVKD. This CDR3 region has 17 residues. The CDR3: CAISEDSDRGPPDTQYF.

CDR3 region: CAVTASGEIEAFF. This sequence joins TRBV15 and TRBJ1-1; TCRdb reports TRBD1, a call that lacks DNA to check it against. Germline loops: CDR1 LNHNV, CDR2 YYDKDF (reference sequence). This CDR3 comprises 13 residues.